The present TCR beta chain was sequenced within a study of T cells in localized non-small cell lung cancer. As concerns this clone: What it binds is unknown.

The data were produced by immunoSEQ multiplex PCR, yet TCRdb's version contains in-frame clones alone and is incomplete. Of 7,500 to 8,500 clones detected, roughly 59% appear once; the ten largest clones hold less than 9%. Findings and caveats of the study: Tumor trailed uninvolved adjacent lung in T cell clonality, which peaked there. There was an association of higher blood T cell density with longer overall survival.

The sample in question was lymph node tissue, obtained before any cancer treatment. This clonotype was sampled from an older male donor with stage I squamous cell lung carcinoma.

CDR3 in DNA: TGTGCCAGCAGCGTAGATGGGGCTAGCTACAATGAGCAGTTCTTC. Translated: CASSVDGASYNEQFF. This chain joins TRBV9 and TRBJ2-1; the D gene is possibly TRBD1 (5 bases). CDR1 SGDLS and CDR2 YYNGEE come from the germline V gene. CDR3 length equals 15 residues. The ends were cut back, 0 bases at V and 3 bases at J, with 10 bases in the middle.